This T cell receptor (beta chain) appears in the sequencing data of a study of cytomegalovirus exposure and HLA in healthy donors. The method was immunoSEQ multiplex PCR; TCRdb's version includes in-frame clones alone and lacks a portion of them. The sample carries roughly 130,000 clones, roughly 81% recorded once. The receptor was isolated from a woman aged 30 to 39 in good health and CMV-seronegative. Source material: PBMCs.

Here the CDR3 DNA reads TGTGCCACCGGACAGGGGGCGGTCACCGGGGAGCTGTTTTTT. Amino acids: CATGQGAVTGELFF. V usage is TRBV2 and J usage is TRBJ2-2; 11 bases are shared with TRBD1. Germline lookup yields CDR1 SNHLY and CDR2 FYNNEI. J gave up 4 bases and V 10 bases, and 5 bases lay outside the gene matches. The CDR3 has 14 amino acids.